The clone carrying this TCR beta chain was seen ten or more times. The source of the sample is a study of T cell repertoires in cytomegalovirus infection. TCRdb re-called the reads with MiXCR, one entry per CDR3 protein. The data hold about 360,000 distinct CDR3 sequences, with 15% to 20% observed a single time. The CDR3 sequence is 16 residues long. J was trimmed by 5 bases and V by 5 bases; bases with no gene match: 9. Looked up from germline, CDR1 is SGHTA and CDR2 is FQGNSA. Input material: PBMCs. The chain joins TRBV7-2 to TRBJ2-3, with TRBD2 identical over 11 bases. The TCR comes from a human donor in good health (CMV status not recorded). Some clones in this sample may be carry-over from other donors' samples. The CDR3 reads CASSKGRLAGQDTQYF. In DNA, the CDR3 is TGTGCCAGCAGCAAGGGACGACTAGCGGGACAAGATACGCAGTATTTT.